The rows below give T cell receptor beta chains drawn from one sample of a study of shared clonotypes between healthy human individuals. The assay was immunoSEQ multiplex PCR, and TCRdb's table has in-frame clones only and misses some. The sample contains more than 900,000 clones, about 84% of which appear only once. Specimen: memory CD4+ T cells from PBMCs. These receptors were taken from a man aged 18 to 29 in good health. Some clones in this sample may be carry-over from other donors' samples. Each CDR3 is given with its conserved first and last residue. The D gene is left open where the match is weak. A clone size is listed for some rows: how often the clone was seen (once, few, many), or a class if it is expanded.

.	TRBV7-2	.	TRBJ2-3	16	TGTGCCAGCAGCTTAGGGTCCCGAGGGGCGACAGATACGCAGTATTTT	CASSLGSRGATDTQYF
TRBD1	TRBV5-4	few	TRBJ1-1	14	TGTGCCAGCAGCCGGGGACAGCTGAACACTGAAGCTTTCTTT	CASSRGQLNTEAFF
.	TRBV28	.	TRBJ2-5	16	TGTGCCAGCAGGGGCCAGGGTGCCGTGGACCAAGAGACCCAGTACTTC	CASRGQGAVDQETQYF
.	TRBV18	.	TRBJ2-7	14	TGTGCCAGCTCACCCGAAACCGGGTCCTACGAGCAGTACTTC	CASSPETGSYEQYF
.	TRBV6-5	.	TRBJ1-1	15	TGTGCCAGCAGTTGGAATCAGGTTAGGAGCACTGAAGCTTTCTTT	CASSWNQVRSTEAFF
TRBD2	TRBV4-1	.	TRBJ2-7	16	TGCGCCAGCAGCCAAGATCCTGGCGGGAGGAACTACGAGCAGTACTTC	CASSQDPGGRNYEQYF
.	TRBV7-3	.	TRBJ2-3	14	TGTGCCAGCAGCCGAGGCGGGAGCACAGATACGCAGTATTTT	CASSRGGSTDTQYF
.	TRBV7-2	few	TRBJ2-4	16	TGTGCCAGCAGCTTAGTCTGGACACCCAGGGGGGACATTCAGTACTTC	CASSLVWTPRGDIQYF
.	TRBV28	.	TRBJ2-2	14	TGTGCCAGCAAGTGGGGGGCGGATACCGGGGAGCTGTTTTTT	CASKWGADTGELFF
.	TRBV6-6	.	TRBJ2-5	14	TGTGCCAGCAGTTACTCTCCATCACAAGAGACCCAGTACTTC	CASSYSPSQETQYF
TRBD1	TRBV5-4	few	TRBJ2-5	14	TGTGCCAGCAGCACGGGGACAGTCCAAGAGACCCAGTACTTC	CASSTGTVQETQYF
TRBD1	TRBV5-1	once	TRBJ1-2	15	TGCGCCAGCAGCGCTGGGACAGGGGAAAACTATGGCTACACCTTC	CASSAGTGENYGYTF
.	TRBV11-2	.	TRBJ1-1	13	TGTGCCAGCAGCTTAAGTAGGAGCACTGAAGCTTTCTTT	CASSLSRSTEAFF
.	TRBV6-6	.	TRBJ2-5	12	TGTGCCAGCAGTCAATCGAGGGAGACCCAGTACTTC	CASSQSRETQYF
.	TRBV28	.	TRBJ1-4	14	TGTGCCAGCAGCCGTCGACAGATTTGGGAAAAACTGTTTTTT	CASSRRQIWEKLFF
TRBD1	TRBV4-2	.	TRBJ1-1	15	TGTGCCAGCAGCCAAGGGGTTTCACAGGGGTCTGAAGCTTTCTTT	CASSQGVSQGSEAFF
.	TRBV7-2	.	TRBJ1-5	15	TGTGCCAGCAGCTTAGTTATGACTGCTGATCAGCCCCAGCATTTT	CASSLVMTADQPQHF
TRBD1	TRBV11-2	.	TRBJ2-5	15	TGTGCCAGCAGCTTTTGGCGACAGGGGAAGAAGACCCAGTACTTC	CASSFWRQGKKTQYF
.	TRBV4-1	.	TRBJ1-1	13	TGCGCCAGCAGCCAAGATAGGGTGGGGATGGCTTTCTTT	CASSQDRVGMAFF
.	TRBV28	.	TRBJ2-1	13	TGTGCCAGCAGCTGGGTAAAGGGTGTTAAGCAGTTCTTC	CASSWVKGVKQFF
.	TRBV2	.	TRBJ1-2	13	TGTGCCAGCAGGAAAGAGGATCTGGGACTTGTCGCATTC	CASRKEDLGLVAF
TRBD2	TRBV5-1	few	TRBJ2-3	15	TGCGCCAGCAGCTCCACAACTAGCGGGCCAGATACGCAGTATTTT	CASSSTTSGPDTQYF
.	TRBV7-3	.	TRBJ2-2	16	TGTGCCAGCAGTCGAGGACAGAGTACGAACACCGGGGAGCTGTTTTTT	CASSRGQSTNTGELFF
.	TRBV5-6	few	TRBJ1-1	16	TGTGCCAGCAGCTTGTCGACAAGCCGGTGGAACACTGAAGCTTTCTTT	CASSLSTSRWNTEAFF
.	TRBV27	.	TRBJ2-7	14	TGTGCCACCTCCCTGCGGCCTGGCTCCTACGAGCAGTACTTC	CATSLRPGSYEQYF
.	TRBV7-2	.	TRBJ2-7	11	TGTGCCAGCAGCCAAGAGTACGAGCAGTACTTC	CASSQEYEQYF
.	TRBV2	.	TRBJ2-3	11	TGTGCCAGCAGTGAATCCGATACGCAGTATTTT	CASSESDTQYF
TRBD2	TRBV7-2	.	TRBJ2-2	16	TGTGCCAGCAGCTTAAGACTAGCGGGAGAGGGCCGGGAGCTGTTTTTT	CASSLRLAGEGRELFF
.	TRBV9	.	TRBJ1-3	13	TGTGCCAGCAGCCCGGCCTCTGGAAACACCATATATTTT	CASSPASGNTIYF
TRBD2	TRBV5-1	.	TRBJ2-7	15	TGCGCCAGCAGCCCCGGGACTAGCGGCCCCTACGAGCAGTACTTC	CASSPGTSGPYEQYF
TRBD2	TRBV5-6	.	TRBJ2-2	19	TGTGCCAGCAGCTTCTTATTCGGGGGGATAACCTCGAACACCGGGGAGCTGTTTTTT	CASSFLFGGITSNTGELFF
.	TRBV7-2	.	TRBJ2-5	14	TGTGCCAGCAGCCCCCCTAGACCTTGGGAGACCCAGTACTTC	CASSPPRPWETQYF
.	TRBV6-1	.	TRBJ1-5	15	TGTGCCAGCAAGCTGGCAGGGCGTTGGAATCAGCCCCAGCATTTT	CASKLAGRWNQPQHF
.	TRBV7-3	.	TRBJ2-5	13	TGTGCCAGCAGCTCGGCCCGTCAAGAGACCCAGTACTTC	CASSSARQETQYF
.	TRBV7-2	.	TRBJ2-7	13	TGTGCCAGCAGCTTAGGGGCGGGCTACGAGCAGTACTTC	CASSLGAGYEQYF
.	TRBV28	.	TRBJ2-2	13	TGTGCCAGCAGTCCTGCGCGGACCGGGGAGCTGTTTTTT	CASSPARTGELFF
.	TRBV12-5	once	TRBJ2-1	13	TGTGCTAGTAGCAGGGATTCCTACAATGAGCAGTTCTTC	CASSRDSYNEQFF
.	TRBV5-1	.	TRBJ1-2	13	TGCGCCAGCAGCTCCGACCCTTCCTATGGCTACACCTTC	CASSSDPSYGYTF
TRBD1	TRBV9	.	TRBJ1-2	13	TGTGCCAGCAGCGGAGACAGGGCCAATGGCTACACCTTC	CASSGDRANGYTF
.	TRBV27	many	TRBJ1-2	15	TGTGCCAGCAGCCTACGGACAGTAACAAACTATGGCTACACCTTC	CASSLRTVTNYGYTF
TRBD1	TRBV5-4	.	TRBJ1-4	15	TGTGCCAGCAGCACCCGGACAGGAATAAATGAAAAACTGTTTTTT	CASSTRTGINEKLFF
.	TRBV5-1	.	TRBJ1-5	13	TGCGCCAGCAGCTTGAGTCAGAATCAGCCCCAGCATTTT	CASSLSQNQPQHF
.	TRBV28	.	TRBJ2-2	15	TGTGCCAGCAGTTTTAGCGGATGGGGGGCCGGGGAGCTGTTTTTT	CASSFSGWGAGELFF
.	TRBV5-1	few	TRBJ2-1	11	TGCGCCAGCAGCTTTCACAATGAGCAGTTCTTC	CASSFHNEQFF
TRBD1	TRBV28	.	TRBJ1-5	16	TGTGCCAGCAGTTGGACAGGTCCCATCTCCAATCAGCCCCAGCATTTT	CASSWTGPISNQPQHF
.	TRBV5-1	.	TRBJ1-1	14	TGCGCCAGCAGCTTGTGGGGGGGAAGCACTGAAGCTTTCTTT	CASSLWGGSTEAFF
TRBD2	TRBV6-1	.	TRBJ2-3	14	TGTGCCAGCAGTGGCGGGACTAGCAGGGATACGCAGTATTTT	CASSGGTSRDTQYF
TRBD2	TRBV5-4	few	TRBJ2-6	18	TGTGCCAGCAGCTCGAAGGCTAGCGGGCCCTCTGGGGCCAACGTCCTGACTTTC	CASSSKASGPSGANVLTF
.	TRBV7-2	.	TRBJ1-6	16	TGTGCCAGCAGCTTAGCCGTGTCCGGCGGTGGTTCACCCCTCCACTTT	CASSLAVSGGGSPLHF
.	TRBV28	.	TRBJ2-3	15	TGTGCCAGCAGTGTGCCCAGGGGAGGCACAGATACGCAGTATTTT	CASSVPRGGTDTQYF